This T cell receptor (beta chain) is from a study of identical twins. Study results and limitations: The more abundant beta clonotypes in cord blood had fewer insertions, and memory repertoires did not show this.

Donors uniformly comprised healthy Caucasians. Between the trimmed V and J ends, which lost 1 base and 2 bases, there was a span of 12 bases. This CDR3 contains 16 residues. Germline V gene sequence: CDR1 SEHNR, CDR2 FQNEAQ (reference sequence). Concerning this clonotype: Its antigen remains unknown.

TCRdb recomputed calls from the 5' RACE reads with MiXCR, one row per CDR3 protein. Here the sample spans 450,000 or so distinct CDR3 sequences, 14% being singletons. Separately, the same data were catalogued under a study of yellow fever vaccine responses in identical twins.

V usage is TRBV7-9 and J usage is TRBJ1-5; possibly TRBD1 for D (5 bases). The clonotype comes from a woman between 18 and 30 years old in good health. Sequencing was done on a sample of CD4+ T cells sorted from blood. CDR3 in DNA: TGTGCCAGCAGCTTAGGAGAGGGGATGGGCAATCAGCCCCAGCATTTT. Translation: CASSLGEGMGNQPQHF.